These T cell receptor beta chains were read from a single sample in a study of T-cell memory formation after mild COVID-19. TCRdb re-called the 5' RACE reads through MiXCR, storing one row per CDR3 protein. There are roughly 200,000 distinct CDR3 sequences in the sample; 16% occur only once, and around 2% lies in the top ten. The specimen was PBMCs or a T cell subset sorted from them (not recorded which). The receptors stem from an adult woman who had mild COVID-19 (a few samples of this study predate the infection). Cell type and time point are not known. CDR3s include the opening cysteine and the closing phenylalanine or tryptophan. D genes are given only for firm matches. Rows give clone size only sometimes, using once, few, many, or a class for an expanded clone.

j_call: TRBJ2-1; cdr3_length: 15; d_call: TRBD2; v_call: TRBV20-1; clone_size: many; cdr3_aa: CSARSRRTSTYEQFF; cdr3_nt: TGCAGTGCTAGATCAAGGCGGACTAGCACATATGAGCAGTTCTTC
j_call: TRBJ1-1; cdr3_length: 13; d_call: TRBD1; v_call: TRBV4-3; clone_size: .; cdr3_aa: CASSQGWTGGAFF; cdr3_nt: TGCGCCAGCAGCCAAGGGTGGACAGGGGGCGCTTTCTTT
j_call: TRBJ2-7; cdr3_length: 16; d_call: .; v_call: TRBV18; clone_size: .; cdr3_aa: CASSPPPAEASYEQYF; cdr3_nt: TGTGCCAGCTCACCACCGCCCGCGGAAGCCTCCTACGAGCAGTACTTC
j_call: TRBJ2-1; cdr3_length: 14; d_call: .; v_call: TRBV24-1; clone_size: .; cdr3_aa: CATSDQGLVNEQFF; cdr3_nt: TGTGCCACCAGTGACCAGGGGTTGGTCAATGAGCAGTTCTTC
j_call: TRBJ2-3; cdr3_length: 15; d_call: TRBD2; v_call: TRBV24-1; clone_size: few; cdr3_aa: CATSDFLAGGDTQYF; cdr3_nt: TGTGCCACCAGTGATTTTCTAGCGGGCGGCGATACGCAGTATTTT
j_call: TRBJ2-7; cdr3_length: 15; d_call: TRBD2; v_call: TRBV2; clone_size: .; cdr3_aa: CASSEGVSGGPEQYF; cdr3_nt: TGTGCCAGCAGTGAAGGGGTTAGCGGGGGACCCGAGCAGTACTTC
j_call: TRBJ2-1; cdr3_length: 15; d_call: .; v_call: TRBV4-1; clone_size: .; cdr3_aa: CASSQFITGINEQFF; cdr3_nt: TGCGCCAGCAGCCAATTCATAACAGGGATTAATGAGCAGTTCTTC
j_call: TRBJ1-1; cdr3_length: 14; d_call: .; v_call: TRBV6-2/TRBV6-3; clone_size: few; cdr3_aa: CASRTGTANTEAFF; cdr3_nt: TGTGCCAGCAGAACCGGGACGGCGAACACTGAAGCTTTCTTT
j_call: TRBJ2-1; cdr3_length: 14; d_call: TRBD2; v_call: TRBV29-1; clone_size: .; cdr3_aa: CSVKETSAYNEQFF; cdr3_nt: TGCAGCGTCAAGGAGACTAGCGCATACAATGAGCAGTTCTTC
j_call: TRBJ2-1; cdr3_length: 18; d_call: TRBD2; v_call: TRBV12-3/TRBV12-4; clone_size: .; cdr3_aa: CASSSPGLAGTNYNEQFF; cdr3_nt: TGTGCCAGCAGTTCACCGGGACTAGCGGGAACCAACTACAATGAGCAGTTCTTC
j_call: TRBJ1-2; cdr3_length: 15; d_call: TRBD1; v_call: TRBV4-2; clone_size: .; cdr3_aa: CASSPWDRDRSGYTF; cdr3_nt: TGTGCCAGCAGCCCCTGGGACAGGGACCGATCTGGCTACACCTTC
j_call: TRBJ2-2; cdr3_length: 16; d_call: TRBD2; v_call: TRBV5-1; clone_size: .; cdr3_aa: CASSLTTRGGAGELFF; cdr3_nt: TGCGCCAGCAGCCTCACGACGCGGGGAGGGGCCGGGGAGCTGTTTTTT
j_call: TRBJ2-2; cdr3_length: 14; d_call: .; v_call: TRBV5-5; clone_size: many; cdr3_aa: CASTKDGNTGELFF; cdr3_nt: TGTGCCAGCACCAAGGACGGAAACACCGGGGAGCTGTTTTTT
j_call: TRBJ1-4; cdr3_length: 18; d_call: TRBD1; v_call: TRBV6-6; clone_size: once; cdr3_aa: CASRRTGLGSTTNEKLFF; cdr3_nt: TGTGCCAGCAGACGGACAGGGTTGGGCAGTACAACTAATGAAAAACTGTTTTTT
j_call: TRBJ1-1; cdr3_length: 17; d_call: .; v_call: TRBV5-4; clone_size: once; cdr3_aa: CASSLGTGGLVNTEAFF; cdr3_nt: TGTGCCAGCAGCTTGGGTACAGGAGGGTTAGTAAACACTGAAGCTTTCTTT
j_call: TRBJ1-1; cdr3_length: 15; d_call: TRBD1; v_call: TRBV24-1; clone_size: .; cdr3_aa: CATSDPGTGHTEAFF; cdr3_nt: TGTGCCACCAGTGATCCTGGGACAGGTCACACTGAAGCTTTCTTT
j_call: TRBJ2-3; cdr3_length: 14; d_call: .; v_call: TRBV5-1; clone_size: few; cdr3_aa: CASSHYIREEAQYF; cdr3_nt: TGCGCCAGCAGCCATTATATCAGGGAAGAGGCGCAGTATTTT
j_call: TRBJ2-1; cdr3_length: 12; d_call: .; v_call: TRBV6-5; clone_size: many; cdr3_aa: CASSYVPGEQFF; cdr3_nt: TGTGCCAGCAGTTACGTTCCGGGTGAGCAGTTCTTC
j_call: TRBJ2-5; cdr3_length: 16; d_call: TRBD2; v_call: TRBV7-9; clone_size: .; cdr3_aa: CASSLTSGSWQETQYF; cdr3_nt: TGTGCCAGCAGCTTGACTAGCGGGAGTTGGCAAGAGACCCAGTACTTC
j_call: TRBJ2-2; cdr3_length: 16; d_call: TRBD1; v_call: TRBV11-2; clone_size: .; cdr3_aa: CASSSNRGALTGELFF; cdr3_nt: TGTGCCAGCAGCTCGAACAGGGGCGCCCTCACCGGGGAGCTGTTTTTT
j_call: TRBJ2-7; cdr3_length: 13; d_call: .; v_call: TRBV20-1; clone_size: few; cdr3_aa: CSAYRLTLDEQYF; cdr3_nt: TGCAGTGCTTACCGACTCACCCTAGACGAGCAGTACTTC
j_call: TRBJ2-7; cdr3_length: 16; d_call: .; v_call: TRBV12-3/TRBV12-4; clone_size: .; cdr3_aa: CASSLRGSGHFYEQYF; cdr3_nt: TGTGCCAGCAGTTTGAGGGGATCTGGGCACTTCTACGAGCAGTACTTC
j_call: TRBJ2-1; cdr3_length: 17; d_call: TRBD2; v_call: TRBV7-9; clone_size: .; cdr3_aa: CASSLAPGLAGGNEQFF; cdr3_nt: TGTGCCAGCAGCTTAGCGCCGGGACTAGCGGGGGGCAATGAGCAGTTCTTC
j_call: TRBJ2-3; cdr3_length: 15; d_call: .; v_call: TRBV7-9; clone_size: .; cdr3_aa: CASSLEAIGRDTQYF; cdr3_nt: TGTGCCAGCAGCTTAGAGGCCATCGGGCGAGATACGCAGTATTTT
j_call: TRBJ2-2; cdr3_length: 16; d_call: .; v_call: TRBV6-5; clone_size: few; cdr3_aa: CASSRLGTLRTGELFF; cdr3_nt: TGTGCCAGCAGTCGACTCGGGACTCTTCGCACCGGGGAGCTGTTTTTT
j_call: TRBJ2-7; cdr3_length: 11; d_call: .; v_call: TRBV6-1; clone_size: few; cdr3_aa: CASTEGNEQYF; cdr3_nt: TGTGCCAGCACTGAAGGGAACGAGCAGTACTTC
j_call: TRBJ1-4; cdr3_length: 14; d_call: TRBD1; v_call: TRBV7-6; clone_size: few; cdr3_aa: CASSLAGTAEKLFF; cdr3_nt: TGTGCCAGCAGCTTAGCTGGGACAGCCGAAAAACTGTTTTTT
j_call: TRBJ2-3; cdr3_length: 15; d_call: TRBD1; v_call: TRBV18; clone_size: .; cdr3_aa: CASSPTGVRTDTQYF; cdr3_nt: TGTGCCAGCTCACCTACAGGGGTCCGCACAGATACGCAGTATTTT
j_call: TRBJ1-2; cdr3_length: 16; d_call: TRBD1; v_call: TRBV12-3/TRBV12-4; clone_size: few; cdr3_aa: CASSSPGDRGSYGYTF; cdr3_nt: TGTGCCAGCAGCTCTCCCGGGGACAGGGGGAGCTATGGCTACACCTTC
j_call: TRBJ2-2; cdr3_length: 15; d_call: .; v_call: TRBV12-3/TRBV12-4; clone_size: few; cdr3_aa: CASSLGSPRAGELFF; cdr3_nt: TGTGCCAGCAGTTTAGGGTCCCCTAGGGCCGGGGAGCTGTTTTTT
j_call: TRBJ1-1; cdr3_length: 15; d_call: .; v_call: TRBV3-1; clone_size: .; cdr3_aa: CASSLGIGLNTEAFF; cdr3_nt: TGTGCCAGCAGCCTCGGAATCGGATTGAACACTGAAGCTTTCTTT
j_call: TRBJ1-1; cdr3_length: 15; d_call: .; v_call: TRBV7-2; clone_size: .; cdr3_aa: CASSLGLWQNTEAFF; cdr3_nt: TGTGCCAGCAGCTTAGGTCTCTGGCAGAACACTGAAGCTTTCTTT
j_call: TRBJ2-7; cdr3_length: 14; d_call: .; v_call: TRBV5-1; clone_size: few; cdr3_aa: CASSLATTVYEQYF; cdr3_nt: TGCGCCAGCAGCTTGGCTACGACAGTCTACGAGCAGTACTTC
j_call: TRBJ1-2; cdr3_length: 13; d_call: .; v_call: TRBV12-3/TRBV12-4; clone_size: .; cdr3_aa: CASTLQGIRGYTF; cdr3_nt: TGTGCCAGCACCCTCCAGGGGATTCGGGGCTACACCTTC
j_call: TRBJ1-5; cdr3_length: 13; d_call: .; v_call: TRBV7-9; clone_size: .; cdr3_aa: CASSQGFDQPQHF; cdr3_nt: TGTGCCAGCAGCCAGGGGTTCGATCAGCCCCAGCATTTT
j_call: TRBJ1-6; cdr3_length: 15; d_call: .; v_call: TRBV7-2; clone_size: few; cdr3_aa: CASSQHGRSNSPLHF; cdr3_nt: TGTGCCAGCAGCCAACATGGACGGAGCAATTCACCCCTCCACTTT
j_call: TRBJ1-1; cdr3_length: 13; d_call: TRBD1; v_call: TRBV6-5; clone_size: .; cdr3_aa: CASSRPGTADAFF; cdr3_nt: TGTGCCAGCTCGCGACCGGGGACAGCTGACGCTTTCTTT
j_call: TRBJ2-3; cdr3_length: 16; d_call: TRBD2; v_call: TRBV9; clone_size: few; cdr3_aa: CASSPREGGFGDTQYF; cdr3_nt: TGTGCCAGCAGCCCCCGGGAGGGAGGCTTTGGAGATACGCAGTATTTT
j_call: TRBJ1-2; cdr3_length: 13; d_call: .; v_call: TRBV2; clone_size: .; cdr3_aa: CASSEIRGYGYTF; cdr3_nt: TGTGCCAGCAGTGAAATCCGGGGCTATGGCTACACCTTC
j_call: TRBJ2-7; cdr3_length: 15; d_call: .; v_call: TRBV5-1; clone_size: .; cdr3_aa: CASSLDGGLIYEQYF; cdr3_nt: TGCGCCAGCAGCCTGGACGGGGGTCTAATCTACGAGCAGTACTTC
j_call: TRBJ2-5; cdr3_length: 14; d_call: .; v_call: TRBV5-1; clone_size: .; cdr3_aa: CASSLLGLGETQYF; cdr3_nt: TGCGCCAGCAGCTTGCTCGGCTTAGGAGAGACCCAGTACTTC
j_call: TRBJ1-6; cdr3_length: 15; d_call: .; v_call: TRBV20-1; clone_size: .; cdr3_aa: CSAAAEGRNNSPLHF; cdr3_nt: TGCAGTGCTGCGGCCGAGGGGCGGAATAATTCACCCCTCCACTTT
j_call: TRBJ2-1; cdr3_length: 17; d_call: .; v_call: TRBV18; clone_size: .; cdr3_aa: CASSPADPRAVGNEQFF; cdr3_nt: TGTGCCAGCTCCCCTGCGGACCCAAGAGCTGTCGGCAATGAGCAGTTCTTC
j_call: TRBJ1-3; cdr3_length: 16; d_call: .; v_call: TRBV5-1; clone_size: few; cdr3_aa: CASSLETVKSGNTIYF; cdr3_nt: TGCGCCAGCAGCTTGGAAACAGTCAAATCTGGAAACACCATATATTTT
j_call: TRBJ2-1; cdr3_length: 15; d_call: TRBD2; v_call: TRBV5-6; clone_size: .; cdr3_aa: CASSLLAGKNNEQFF; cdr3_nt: TGTGCCAGCAGCTTGTTAGCGGGAAAGAACAATGAGCAGTTCTTC
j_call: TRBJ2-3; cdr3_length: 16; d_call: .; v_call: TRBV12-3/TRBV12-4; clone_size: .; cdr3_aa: CASSRKRRTDTDTQYF; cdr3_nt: TGTGCCAGCAGTCGTAAACGGCGTACCGACACAGATACGCAGTATTTT